A single sample is the source of the 30 T cell receptor beta chains below, sequenced in a study of cytomegalovirus exposure and HLA in healthy donors. 13 Jbeta primers and 60 Vbeta primers were used for the PCR. Assay: immunoSEQ multiplex PCR; the TCRdb copy retains only in-frame clones and omits some. The profile shows fewer than 120,000 clones, 76% of them singletons. Sequenced: PBMCs. These receptors came from a man younger than 40 in good health and CMV-seropositive.

The chain links TRBV11-2 to TRBJ1-2; D is possibly TRBD1 (6 bases). The V gene lost 0 bases and the J gene lost 0 bases, with 23 bases spanning the gap. This CDR3 comprises 20 residues. The germline V gene has CDR1 SGHAT and CDR2 FQNNGV. The CDR3 DNA reads TGTGCCAGCAGCTTAGATCTTGTCAGGGGCGGGAGGTACACTAACTATGGCTACACCTTC. Protein sequence: CASSLDLVRGGRYTNYGYTF.

The J gene is TRBJ2-2, the V gene TRBV19; 9 nucleotides line up with TRBD2. The ends lost 5 bases at V and 5 bases at J; junction bases unmatched: 9. The CDR3 is 16 amino acids. Germline-derived CDR1 and CDR2 are LNHDA and SQIVND (reference sequence). The CDR3 sequence: CASSALASGVTGELFF. The CDR3 DNA sequence: TGTGCCAGTAGTGCACTGGCTAGCGGGGTGACCGGGGAGCTGTTTTTT. The whole variable domain, filled in from reference TRBV19 and TRBJ2-2, reads DGGITQSPKYLFRKEGQNVTLSCEQNLNHDAMYWYRQDPGQGLRLIYYSQIVNDFQKGDIAEGYSVSREKKESFPLTVTSAQKNPTAFYLCASSALASGVTGELFFGEGSRLTVL.

The chain uses TRBV6-5 and TRBJ1-5; D unclear. Trimming took 4 bases from V and 1 from J, leaving 14 bases between them. CDR3 length: 16 residues. Germline V gene data show CDR1 as MNHEY and CDR2 as SVGAGI. CDR3 DNA sequence: TGTGCCAGCAGTTCGTTGCCGGCGGCGAGCAATCAGCCCCAGCATTTT. Protein product: CASSSLPAASNQPQHF.

CDR3 amino acids: CASSGGLNTEAFF. The CDR3 region has the DNA TGTGCCAGCAGCGGCGGGTTGAACACTGAAGCTTTCTTT. The rearrangement uses TRBV9 and TRBJ1-1; D is unclear. This CDR3 region has 13 residues. Germline V CDR1 and CDR2: SGDLS, YYNGEE. V gave up 3 bases and J gave up 0 bases, with 6 bases separating them.

The rearrangement uses TRBV11-2 and TRBJ2-5; no reliable D call. V lost 5 bases to trimming and J lost 4 bases, with 8 bases between them. CDR1 is SGHAT and CDR2 is FQNNGV in the germline V gene. The CDR3 loop spans 12 amino acids. This chain's CDR3 is CASSRVAETQYF. The CDR3 DNA is TGTGCCAGCAGCCGGGTCGCAGAGACCCAGTACTTC.

The chain uses TRBV9 and TRBJ2-1; D unresolved. Germline V gene sequence: CDR1 SGDLS, CDR2 YYNGEE. The V end lost 0 bases, the J end lost 5 bases, and 3 bases lay between the germline ends. The CDR3 is made up of 12 amino acids. CDR3 nucleotide sequence: TGTGCCAGCAGCGTAGCGGACAATGAGCAGTTCTTC. Translated, it gives CASSVADNEQFF.

Details on this clone: The junction does not match germline at one end; this may be a read error. The gene calls are TRBV5-1 and TRBJ2-3; 7 bases fit TRBD2. CDR1 SGHRS and CDR2 YFSETQ come from the germline V gene. The CDR3 is 16 amino acids. The CDR3 spells CASSMSGARGTNTQYF. The DNA of the CDR3 is TGCGCCAGCAGCATGAGCGGGGCTCGTGGCACAAATACGCAGTATTTT.

This clone was counted once. Relative to the germline gene, one junction end is altered; a read error may explain this. The chain combines TRBV7-7 with TRBJ2-5; maybe TRBD2 (5 bases). Germline V lookup: CDR1 SSHAT, CDR2 FNYEAQ (reference sequence). The CDR3 totals 15 residues. CDR3 loop: CASSPILGSQETQYF. In nucleotides, the CDR3 is TGTGCTAGCAGTCCTATTTTAGGGAGTCAGGAGACCCAGTACTTC.

The chain joins TRBV9 to TRBJ2-7; TRBD2 is a possible D gene (5 bases). CDR3 length: 14 residues. The germline V gene has CDR1 SGDLS and CDR2 YYNGEE. Trimming removed 4 bases at V and 0 bases at J, with 11 bases between. CDR3 protein: CASSPYGSSYEQYF. The CDR3 DNA reads TGTGCCAGCAGCCCTTATGGGAGCTCCTACGAGCAGTACTTC.

This chain connects TRBV10-3 to TRBJ2-3, with TRBD2 as a possible D gene (5 bases). The CDR3 totals 16 residues. Trimming cost V 4 bases and J 2 bases, with 16 bases left between them. Germline-derived CDR1 and CDR2 are ENHRY and SYGVKD. The CDR3 loop reads CAISGERLAPTDTQYF. The CDR3 region has the DNA TGTGCCATCAGTGGGGAACGGCTAGCCCCCACAGATACGCAGTATTTT.

V gene TRBV11-2 combines with J gene TRBJ2-7; 7 positions match TRBD1. Germline trimming cut 5 bases from V and 0 bases from J; bases unmatched to any gene: 4. Looked up from germline, CDR1 is SGHAT and CDR2 is FQNNGV. This CDR3 has 14 amino acids. The DNA of the CDR3 is TGTGCCAGCAGCCAAGACAGGGCCTCCTACGAGCAGTACTTC. This codes for CASSQDRASYEQYF.

The J gene is TRBJ2-2, the V gene TRBV11-2, with 8 bases identical to TRBD2. The V gene end was trimmed by 2 bases and the J gene end by 14 bases; junction bases not matched to a gene: 7. Germline CDR1 reads SGHAT; CDR2 reads FQNNGV. CDR3 size: 13 residues. The CDR3 sequence is CASSLSGGRQLFF. CDR3 nucleotide sequence: TGTGCCAGCAGCTTAAGCGGGGGCCGGCAACTGTTTTTT. The full variable domain, in which reference TRBV11-2 and TRBJ2-2 provide the parts outside the CDR3, is EAGVAQSPRYKIIEKRQSVAFWCNPISGHATLYWYQQILGQGPKLLIQFQNNGVVDDSQLPKDRFSAERLKGVDSTLKIQPAKLEDSAVYLCASSLSGGRQLFFGEGSRLTVL.

The chain employs TRBV13 and TRBJ2-5; unclear D gene. This CDR3 contains 13 residues. Germline values: CDR1 PRHDT, CDR2 FYEKMQ (reference sequence). V was shortened by 0 bases and J by 2 bases, with 4 bases between the two germline ends. Here the CDR3 reads CASSLGQQETQYF. The CDR3, as DNA: TGTGCCAGCAGCTTAGGACAGCAAGAGACCCAGTACTTC.

This clone appeared once. The chain employs TRBV27 and TRBJ2-7, with TRBD1 as a possible D gene (5 bases). Trimming stripped 5 bases from V and 1 base from J, with 6 bases between. Germline CDR1 is MNHEY and CDR2 is SMNVEV (reference sequence). This CDR3 spans 12 amino acids. CDR3 protein: CASSQGSYEQYF. The CDR3 nucleotides read TGTGCCAGCAGTCAGGGTTCCTACGAGCAGTACTTC.

The CDR3 protein is CASSFPGGGAYEQYF. The CDR3 nucleotides read TGTGCCAGCAGCTTTCCGGGCGGGGGGGCCTACGAGCAGTACTTC. The chain recombines TRBV7-9 with TRBJ2-7; 9 positions agree with TRBD2. The V and J ends lost 3 bases and 2 bases, in that order; junction bases with no gene match: 5. The CDR3 has 15 residues. Germline CDR1 reads SEHNR; CDR2 reads FQNEAQ (reference sequence).

This chain links TRBV9 with TRBJ1-2; no definite D call. Deletions cut 4 bases from V and 0 bases from J, with 13 bases between. Germline CDR1 is SGDLS and CDR2 is YYNGEE. CDR3 length: 15 amino acids. CDR3 bases: TGTGCCAGCAGCCTAGAGGCGCAGGCTAACTATGGCTACACCTTC. This encodes CASSLEAQANYGYTF.

This clone was seen a few times. V gene TRBV30 combines with J gene TRBJ1-2; maybe TRBD1 (6 bases). V was pared by 3 bases and J by 5 bases, with 10 bases between. The CDR3 consists of 12 residues. The germline gives CDR1 GTSNPN, CDR2 SVGIG (reference sequence). CDR3 region: CAWRDQGYGYTF. DNA for the CDR3: TGTGCCTGGAGGGACCAGGGGTATGGCTACACCTTC.

This rearrangement joins TRBV19 to TRBJ2-2; TRBD2 is a possible D gene (5 bases). Germline V gene data show CDR1 as LNHDA and CDR2 as SQIVND (reference sequence). Between the trimmed V and J ends, which lost 0 bases and 1 base, there was a span of 12 bases. The CDR3 totals 17 residues. CDR3 loop: CASSIDLGGLNTGELFF. The DNA for the CDR3 is TGTGCCAGTAGTATAGATCTTGGCGGGTTGAACACCGGGGAGCTGTTTTTT.

CDR3 in amino acids: CASSLDAAQRGRTDTQYF. The DNA for the CDR3 is TGTGCCAGCAGCTTAGATGCAGCCCAGCGGGGACGCACAGATACGCAGTATTTT. The chain recombines TRBV11-2 with TRBJ2-3, with 7 bases lining up with TRBD2. CDR3 length equals 18 residues. Losses at the gene ends were 0 bases for V and 1 base for J; bases not matched to a gene: 10. CDR1 and CDR2 from the germline V gene are SGHAT and FQNNGV.

The rearrangement links TRBV5-1 to TRBJ2-7; TRBD1 might be the D (6 bases). The CDR3 has 16 residues. Trimming stripped 4 bases from V and 2 bases from J, with 19 bases between. Germline assignment: CDR1 SGHRS and CDR2 YFSETQ. CDR3 sequence (DNA): TGCGCCAGCAGCGCAAACCCTCCAGGGGTAACCTACGAGCAGTACTTC. It encodes CASSANPPGVTYEQYF.

The chain uses TRBV28 and TRBJ1-1, with unresolved D. The length of the CDR3 is 12 residues. V was shortened by 2 bases and J by 5 bases, with 6 bases between the two germline ends. Germline-derived CDR1 and CDR2 are MDHEN and SYDVKM. DNA of the CDR3: TGTGCCAGCAGTTTAGAACAGACTGAAGCTTTCTTT. This codes for CASSLEQTEAFF.

This chain's CDR3 is CASSQAWTGVREQYF. The CDR3 DNA reads TGTGCCAGCAGCCAAGCCTGGACAGGGGTTAGAGAGCAGTACTTC. This chain joins TRBV14 and TRBJ2-7, with 9 bases matching TRBD1. Germline loops: CDR1 SGHDN, CDR2 FVKESK. V shed 1 base, J shed 7 bases, and the junction held 8 bases outside the gene matches. The CDR3 spans 15 residues.

The rearrangement links TRBV2 to TRBJ2-3; 11 bases match TRBD2. The CDR3 runs 17 residues. The J segment lost 3 bases and the V segment lost 6 bases, leaving 11 bases of the junction unmatched. Looked up from germline, CDR1 is SNHLY and CDR2 is FYNNEI. In DNA, the CDR3 is TGTGCCAGCAGAGCTAGACTAGCGGGGCCGACAACAGATACGCAGTATTTT. It specifies CASRARLAGPTTDTQYF.

The chain employs TRBV6-1 and TRBJ1-5; weak D call: TRBD1 (5 bases). Germline CDR1 reads MNHNS; CDR2 reads SASEGT. The CDR3 extends over 13 amino acids. Trimming cost V 0 bases and J 6 bases, with 6 bases left between them. CDR3 loop: CASSEAGVQPQHF. In DNA form, the CDR3 reads TGTGCCAGCAGTGAAGCAGGGGTTCAGCCCCAGCATTTT.

This chain connects TRBV19 to TRBJ1-5; a weak D match, TRBD1 (5 bases). Germline loops: CDR1 LNHDA, CDR2 SQIVND (reference sequence). V lost 3 bases and J 4 bases, leaving 10 bases between the germline ends. The length of the CDR3 is 14 residues. CDR3 sequence reads: CASSMLQENQPQHF. DNA for the CDR3: TGTGCCAGTAGTATGTTACAGGAAAATCAGCCCCAGCATTTT.

V usage is TRBV10-3 and J usage is TRBJ2-7; D uncertain. CDR1 is ENHRY, CDR2 SYGVKD, per germline. This CDR3 comprises 13 residues. V lost 11 bases, J lost 4 bases, and 18 bases lay in between. The DNA for the CDR3 is TGTGCCTCACAACCCGCCGGAGTATACGAGCAGTACTTC. As protein: CASQPAGVYEQYF.

In DNA, the CDR3 is TGTGCCAGCAGCTTAGGGGCATTTGGGAGTCAGCCCCAGCATTTT. This codes for CASSLGAFGSQPQHF. V usage is TRBV11-2 and J usage is TRBJ1-5; D gene uncertain. The germline V gene encodes CDR1 SGHAT and CDR2 FQNNGV. V shed 1 base and J shed 6 bases, with 13 bases lying between them. This CDR3 spans 15 amino acids.

J is TRBJ1-5 and V is TRBV19, with D maybe TRBD1 (5 bases). Germline V gives CDR1 LNHDA, CDR2 SQIVND (reference sequence). V was shortened by 1 base and J by 7 bases, with 11 bases between the two germline ends. The CDR3 consists of 14 residues. The DNA for the CDR3 is TGTGCCAGTAGTATAGTCTCCCGACAGCAGCCCCAGCATTTT. This gives the protein CASSIVSRQQPQHF.

The chain recombines TRBV5-1 with TRBJ2-7; TRBD2 aligns across 8 bases. Trimming removed 3 bases from V and 6 bases from J; junction bases left unmatched: 17. CDR1 is SGHRS, CDR2 YFSETQ, per germline. The CDR3 consists of 17 residues. CDR3 nucleotides: TGCGCCAGCAGCTCATTCGCCACCGGGACTAGTCGTCCCGAGCAGTACTTC. Protein product: CASSSFATGTSRPEQYF. Variable domain in full (rest from reference TRBV5-1 and TRBJ2-7): KAGVTQTPRYLIKTRGQQVTLSCSPISGHRSVSWYQQTPGQGLQFLFEYFSETQRNKGNFPGRFSGRQFSNSRSEMNVSTLELGDSALYLCASSSFATGTSRPEQYFGPGTRLTVT.

This clone was counted a single time. The rearrangement uses TRBV2 and TRBJ1-3, with D maybe TRBD1 (6 bases). Trimming pared 8 bases from V and 7 bases from J, leaving 21 bases between. In germline, CDR1 is SNHLY, CDR2 FYNNEI. CDR3 length: 15 amino acids. CDR3: CASYLPGERRNTIYF. The CDR3 region has the DNA TGTGCCAGCTACCTTCCAGGGGAAAGAAGGAACACCATATATTTT.